This passage covers 8 T cell receptor beta chains from one sample sequenced in a study of graft-versus-host responses after intestinal transplantation (dated by TCRdb to about 2021). This specimen's time point label, interpreted: cells obtained before transplantation from donor or recipient. The protocol used for the library was the immunoSEQ multiplex PCR assay. TCRdb carries this immuneACCESS record with in-frame sequences only. Its versions omit some clonotypes, under half of them owing to an unresolved V gene in the studies checked, with the rest unexplained. A total of about 24,000 clones appear in this sample, over 35% of them only once. Around 0.66% of the sample rests with the top ten. Sequenced material: alloreactive CD4+ T cells from a mixed lymphocyte reaction culture, taken before intestinal transplant. The sample's cell subset or site label, in plain terms: CFSE-low proliferating T cells sorted from roughly 6-day pre-transplant mixed lymphocyte reaction (GvH or HvG direction). The receptors come from a human patient who received an intestinal transplant.

This clone turned up a few times. The chain employs TRBV4-1 and TRBJ1-2; D is perhaps TRBD1 (5 bases). This CDR3 comprises 14 residues. Trimming shortened V by 0 bases and J by 2 bases, and 7 bases separated the two germline ends. CDR1 is MGHRA, CDR2 YSYEKL, per germline. The CDR3 protein is CASSQDWGNYGYTF. The CDR3 nucleotides are TGCGCCAGCAGCCAAGATTGGGGCAACTATGGCTACACCTTC.

This clone has more than one count but fewer than ten. This chain links TRBV5-6 with TRBJ1-1; D remains ambiguous. The V end was cut by 1 base, the J end by 6 bases, with 13 bases between. The CDR3 totals 14 residues. Germline V gene lookup returns CDR1 SGHDT and CDR2 YYEEEE. CDR3 residues: CASSLRPGRSEAFF. Here the CDR3 DNA reads TGTGCCAGCAGCTTGAGGCCAGGTAGGTCTGAAGCTTTCTTT.

This chain links TRBV4-1 with TRBJ2-3, with 16 bases identical to TRBD2. The CDR3 runs 19 residues. The germline V gene has CDR1 MGHRA and CDR2 YSYEKL. The junction had 7 bases not matched to a gene; V was cut back by 0 bases and J by 4 bases. The CDR3 region has the DNA TGCGCCAGCAGCCAAGACCCGGGACTAGCGGGAGGGCCGTCAGATACGCAGTATTTT. Protein sequence: CASSQDPGLAGGPSDTQYF.

The V gene is TRBV7-2, the J gene TRBJ2-3, with TRBD2 matching 7 bases. V shed 0 bases, J shed 1 base, and the junction held 4 bases outside the gene matches. Germline loops: CDR1 SGHTA, CDR2 FQGNSA. The CDR3 runs to 16 residues. CDR3 nucleotides: TGTGCCAGCAGCTTAGCTTGGCTAGCGGGCACAGATACGCAGTATTTT. Translation: CASSLAWLAGTDTQYF.

This clone was counted a few times. V usage is TRBV6-6 and J usage is TRBJ1-1; D unclear. The CDR3 totals 12 residues. V gave up 2 bases and J gave up 4 bases, with 5 bases separating them. In germline, CDR1 is MNHNY, CDR2 SVGAGI (reference sequence). CDR3 in DNA: TGTGCCAGCAGTTACATCGGCACTGAAGCTTTCTTT. Translating gives CASSYIGTEAFF.

This clone has only a few counts. The V and J genes are TRBV2 and TRBJ2-1, with 8 bases fitting TRBD1. This CDR3 comprises 13 residues. J was trimmed by 3 bases and V by 9 bases; bases with no gene match: 4. Germline CDR1 SNHLY, CDR2 FYNNEI. The CDR3 region is CASRTGIYNEQFF. CDR3 bases: TGTGCCAGTCGGACAGGGATCTACAATGAGCAGTTCTTC.

A few counts support this clone. CDR3 bases: TGCGCCAGCATGATCGGGGAGGCGGGCAATGAGCAGTTCTTC. Translation: CASMIGEAGNEQFF. The rearrangement joins TRBV5-1 to TRBJ2-1; maybe TRBD2 (6 bases). The CDR3 loop spans 14 amino acids. With 6 bases removed from V and 6 bases from J, the gap between germline ends came to 16 bases. CDR1 and CDR2 from the germline V gene are SGHRS and YFSETQ. Full variable domain (remainder filled in from reference TRBV5-1 and TRBJ2-1): KAGVTQTPRYLIKTRGQQVTLSCSPISGHRSVSWYQQTPGQGLQFLFEYFSETQRNKGNFPGRFSGRQFSNSRSEMNVSTLELGDSALYLCASMIGEAGNEQFFGPGTRLTVL.

The genes are TRBV5-1 and TRBJ2-1; 9 bases match TRBD2. The junction had 10 bases not matched to a gene; V was cut back by 2 bases and J by 7 bases. The germline CDR1 and CDR2 sequences are SGHRS and YFSETQ. The CDR3 totals 16 residues. The CDR3 DNA is TGCGCCAGCAGCTTTGGCCCCTGGCGGGGGGGGAATGAGCAGTTCTTC. It specifies CASSFGPWRGGNEQFF.